Presented here are 4 T cell receptor beta chains from one specimen sequenced in a study of shared clonotypes between healthy human individuals. The data were produced by immunoSEQ multiplex PCR, yet TCRdb's version contains in-frame clones alone and is incomplete. In the table there are around 2,000,000 clones, about 95% of which are singletons. The sequenced sample was naive CD4+ T cells sorted from blood. Sample subset: CD45RA+ positively selected. Receptors originate from a man aged 18 to 30 in good health.

The J gene is TRBJ1-5, the V gene TRBV4-1; no reliable D call. Germline V lookup: CDR1 MGHRA, CDR2 YSYEKL. The CDR3 runs to 18 residues. V was cut by 0 bases and J by 3 bases, with 18 bases left in between. CDR3 sequence (DNA): TGCGCCAGCAGCCAAGATACGTCTGGAGGCGGAATCAATCAGCCCCAGCATTTT. Translating it yields CASSQDTSGGGINQPQHF.

This chain connects TRBV5-4 to TRBJ2-1; 7 bases fit TRBD2. Losses at the gene ends were 0 bases for V and 6 bases for J; bases not matched to a gene: 3. Germline lookup yields CDR1 SGHNT and CDR2 YYREEE (reference sequence). There are 14 residues in the CDR3. CDR3 in amino acids: CASSLEGGGNEQFF. CDR3 bases: TGTGCCAGCAGCTTGGAAGGCGGGGGCAATGAGCAGTTCTTC.

This chain links TRBV19 with TRBJ1-5; D perhaps matches TRBD1 (6 bases). V lost 1 base and J lost 5, with 21 bases in between. CDR3 length: 18 residues. Germline lookup yields CDR1 LNHDA and CDR2 SQIVND (reference sequence). The CDR3 sequence: CASSIGRPQGGIHQPQHF. The CDR3 DNA is TGTGCCAGTAGTATAGGTCGACCACAGGGTGGGATACATCAGCCCCAGCATTTT.

The chain combines TRBV4-1 with TRBJ2-5, with D possibly matching TRBD2 (6 bases). V was cut by 1 base and J by 7 bases, with 13 bases left in between. The CDR3 totals 14 residues. Germline assignment: CDR1 MGHRA and CDR2 YSYEKL. The DNA for the CDR3 is TGCGCCAGCAGCCAAGGGAGGGGTCTAGGGACCCAGTACTTC. This encodes CASSQGRGLGTQYF.